This passage covers 18 T cell receptor beta chains from one sample sequenced in a study of T-cell reconstitution after alpha-beta-depleted transplantation in children. Unique molecular identifiers were incorporated into the prepared TCRbeta library. TCRdb reprocessed the PCR reads with MiXCR, giving one entry per CDR3 protein. The table includes approximately 800,000 distinct CDR3 sequences, approximately 15% detected once. The sample in question was PBMCs, mostly from graft donor cells, obtained 360 days after TCRalphabeta/CD19-depleted stem cell transplant. The receptors here all came from a male patient between 10 and 17 years old who had a stem cell transplant for acute lymphoblastic leukemia, so the T cells may come from the graft donor.

This clonotype was detected a few times. The chain couples TRBV12-3 or TRBV12-4 to TRBJ2-3; 8 bases are a match to TRBD2. This CDR3 is built from 15 residues. Trimming removed 5 bases from V and 5 bases from J; junction bases left unmatched: 9. Written as DNA, the CDR3 is TGTGCCAGCAGTCGGACGCGGGAGGAAGAAGATACGCAGTATTTT. Translation: CASSRTREEEDTQYF.

The V call is TRBV29-1, the J call TRBJ2-7, with 7 bases fitting TRBD2. This CDR3 spans 15 amino acids. V shed 3 bases, J shed 9 bases, and the junction held 17 bases outside the gene matches. The germline CDR1 and CDR2 sequences are SQVTM and ANQGSEA. CDR3 coding DNA: TGCAGCGTTGAGGGGGGACCGGGACTAAAAGCGACGCAGTACTTC. Amino acids: CSVEGGPGLKATQYF.

There are a few counts of this clonotype. The V and J genes are TRBV24-1 and TRBJ2-4; 7 bases line up with TRBD1. This CDR3 is built from 16 residues. Germline assignment: CDR1 KGHDR and CDR2 SFDVKD. The J segment lost 11 bases and the V segment lost 6 bases, leaving 18 bases of the junction unmatched. The DNA for the CDR3 is TGTGCCACCAGTATCTCCAGGGGGATTAAAATAGAGGTTCAGTACTTC. Translating it yields CATSISRGIKIEVQYF.

This clonotype showed up many times. The chain has TRBV4-1 and TRBJ2-7; tentative D call: TRBD1 (5 bases). V dropped 0 bases and J dropped 0 bases, with 12 bases sitting between them. The germline gives CDR1 MGHRA, CDR2 YSYEKL. This CDR3 is 16 amino acids long. The CDR3 DNA is TGCGCCAGCAGCCAAGATAGCAGGGAAGGCTCCTACGAGCAGTACTTC. Its translation is CASSQDSREGSYEQYF.

This chain joins TRBV18 and TRBJ2-2; 7 bases are a match to TRBD2. Trimming at V came to 5 bases and at J to 1 base, leaving 4 bases not matched to a gene. CDR3 length: 15 residues. Looked up from germline, CDR1 is KGHSH and CDR2 is LQKENI. The CDR3 DNA reads as TGTGCCAGCTCATTCCGGACTAGGAACACCGGGGAGCTGTTTTTT. Its protein product is CASSFRTRNTGELFF.

The CDR3 DNA follows: TGCGCCAGCAGCTTGGATTTACCGACCGGGGAGCTGTTTTTT. It specifies CASSLDLPTGELFF. The rearrangement links TRBV5-1 to TRBJ2-2; D unclear. The germline CDR1 and CDR2 sequences are SGHRS and YFSETQ. CDR3 length equals 14 residues. V was clipped by 0 bases and J by 5 bases, with 8 bases between them.

This clonotype was seen more than once but under ten times. V and J are TRBV5-1 and TRBJ2-6; D remains unclear. V lost 4 bases to trimming and J lost 2 bases, with 7 bases between them. This CDR3 has 14 residues. Germline assignment: CDR1 SGHRS and CDR2 YFSETQ. The CDR3 is CASSIVAGANVLTF. As DNA, the CDR3 is TGCGCCAGCAGCATCGTAGCTGGGGCCAACGTCCTGACTTTC. Supplemented by reference TRBV5-1 and TRBJ2-6, the full variable domain reads KAGVTQTPRYLIKTRGQQVTLSCSPISGHRSVSWYQQTPGQGLQFLFEYFSETQRNKGNFPGRFSGRQFSNSRSEMNVSTLELGDSALYLCASSIVAGANVLTFGAGSRLTVL.

This clonotype was found many times. The chain carries TRBV5-1 and TRBJ2-3; TRBD2 agrees at 11 bases. Germline CDR1 SGHRS, CDR2 YFSETQ. This CDR3 has 14 residues. The trim removed 1 base at V and 6 bases at J, leaving 1 base unmatched. CDR3 coding DNA: TGCGCCAGCAGCTTGACTAGCGGGAGTGATACGCAGTATTTT. It is translated as CASSLTSGSDTQYF.

In this sample, this clonotype turned up many times. This chain connects TRBV9 to TRBJ2-2, with TRBD2 matching over 9 bases. CDR1 and CDR2 from the germline V gene are SGDLS and YYNGEE. The length of the CDR3 is 16 residues. Unmatched junction bases numbered 4, after V lost 4 bases and J lost 0 bases. The CDR3 DNA is TGTGCCAGCAGCACGACTAGCGGAGCGAACACCGGGGAGCTGTTTTTT. Translated: CASSTTSGANTGELFF.

This clonotype was seen ten or more times. The J gene is TRBJ2-1, the V gene TRBV4-2, with 8 bases identical to TRBD2. The CDR3 contains 15 residues. Unmatched junction bases numbered 7, after V lost 5 bases and J lost 4 bases. Germline lookup yields CDR1 LGHNA and CDR2 YNFKEQ. The CDR3 spells CASSSRIAGYNEQFF. The CDR3 DNA follows: TGTGCCAGCAGCTCCCGGATAGCGGGGTACAATGAGCAGTTCTTC.

This clonotype was counted many times. This sequence joins TRBV12-3 or TRBV12-4 and TRBJ2-3; weak D call: TRBD2 (5 bases). The CDR3 totals 15 residues. The germline V and J ends were trimmed by 3 bases and 2 bases, with 12 bases remaining between them. The CDR3 reads CASSFPGGVTDTQYF. The CDR3 DNA is TGTGCCAGCAGTTTCCCAGGAGGCGTCACAGATACGCAGTATTTT.

This clonotype was seen more than once but under ten times. V usage is TRBV12-3 or TRBV12-4 and J usage is TRBJ2-5; D is unresolved. The V and J ends lost 3 bases and 5 bases respectively, with 7 bases between them. The CDR3 extends over 12 amino acids. The CDR3 reads CASSFQWETQYF. The CDR3 DNA sequence: TGTGCCAGCAGTTTCCAATGGGAGACCCAGTACTTC.

The V call is TRBV7-3, the J call TRBJ2-1; 9 nucleotides agree with TRBD2. J lost 2 bases, V lost 8 bases, and 4 bases had no gene match. The CDR3 extends over 14 amino acids. CDR1 and CDR2 (germline): SGHTA, FQGTGA. DNA for the CDR3: TGTGCCAGCGGCGTAGCGGGAGCCTACAATGAGCAGTTCTTC. Residues: CASGVAGAYNEQFF.

This clonotype turned up a few times. The rearrangement links TRBV19 to TRBJ2-7, with TRBD1 identical over 7 bases. V gave up 6 bases and J gave up 3 bases; unmatched junction bases: 5. CDR3 length: 13 amino acids. CDR1 and CDR2 from the germline V gene are LNHDA and SQIVND (reference sequence). The CDR3 protein is CASRWRQGYEQYF. As DNA, the CDR3 is TGTGCCAGTAGATGGAGACAGGGCTACGAGCAGTACTTC.

This clonotype was detected a few times. The J gene is TRBJ2-7, the V gene TRBV12-3 or TRBV12-4; 7 bases are shared with TRBD1. The J segment lost 2 bases and the V segment lost 0 bases, leaving 4 bases of the junction unmatched. The CDR3 is made up of 15 amino acids. DNA for the CDR3: TGTGCCAGCAGTTTAGCGCCGGGACAGCCCTACGAGCAGTACTTC. It yields the protein CASSLAPGQPYEQYF.

Ten or more counts support this clonotype. The chain is built from TRBV10-3 and TRBJ1-5; the match to TRBD1 covers 9 bases. CDR1 and CDR2 from the germline V gene are ENHRY and SYGVKD. The CDR3 consists of 14 residues. Germline trimming cut 5 bases from V and 7 bases from J; bases unmatched to any gene: 6. For the CDR3, the DNA is TGTGCCATCAGTAAGACAGGGGGTGGCCAGCCCCAGCATTTT. Translated, it gives CAISKTGGGQPQHF.

Ten or more counts support this clonotype. This chain uses TRBV24-1 with TRBJ2-7, with 15 bases lining up with TRBD2. The germline gives CDR1 KGHDR, CDR2 SFDVKD. This CDR3 is 16 amino acids long. V lost 2 bases and J lost 4; bases outside the gene matches: 2. The CDR3 DNA is TGTGCCACCAGTGATTCCGGGACTAGCGGGAGGTACGAGCAGTACTTC. This gives the protein CATSDSGTSGRYEQYF.

The chain links TRBV29-1 to TRBJ2-7, with TRBD2 matching over 10 bases. The CDR3 extends over 15 amino acids. The V and J ends lost 2 bases and 2 bases, in that order; junction bases with no gene match: 6. Germline CDR1 and CDR2: SQVTM and ANQGSEA. The CDR3 sequence is CSVEPLAGVAYEQYF. The CDR3 DNA reads as TGCAGCGTTGAACCCCTAGCGGGAGTTGCCTACGAGCAGTACTTC.